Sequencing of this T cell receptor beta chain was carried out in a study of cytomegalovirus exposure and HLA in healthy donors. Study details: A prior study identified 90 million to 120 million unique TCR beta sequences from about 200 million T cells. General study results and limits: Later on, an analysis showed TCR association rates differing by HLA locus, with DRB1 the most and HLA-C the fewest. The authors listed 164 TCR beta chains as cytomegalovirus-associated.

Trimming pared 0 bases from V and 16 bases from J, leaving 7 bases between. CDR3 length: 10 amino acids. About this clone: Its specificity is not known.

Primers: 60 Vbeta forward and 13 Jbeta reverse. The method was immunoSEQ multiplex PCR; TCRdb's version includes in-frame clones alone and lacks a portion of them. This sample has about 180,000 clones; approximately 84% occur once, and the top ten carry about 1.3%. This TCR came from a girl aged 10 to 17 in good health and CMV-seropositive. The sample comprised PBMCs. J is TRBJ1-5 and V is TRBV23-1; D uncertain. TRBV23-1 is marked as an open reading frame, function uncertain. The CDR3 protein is CASSQSQRHF. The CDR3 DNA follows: TGCGCCAGCAGTCAATCTCAGCGACATTTT.